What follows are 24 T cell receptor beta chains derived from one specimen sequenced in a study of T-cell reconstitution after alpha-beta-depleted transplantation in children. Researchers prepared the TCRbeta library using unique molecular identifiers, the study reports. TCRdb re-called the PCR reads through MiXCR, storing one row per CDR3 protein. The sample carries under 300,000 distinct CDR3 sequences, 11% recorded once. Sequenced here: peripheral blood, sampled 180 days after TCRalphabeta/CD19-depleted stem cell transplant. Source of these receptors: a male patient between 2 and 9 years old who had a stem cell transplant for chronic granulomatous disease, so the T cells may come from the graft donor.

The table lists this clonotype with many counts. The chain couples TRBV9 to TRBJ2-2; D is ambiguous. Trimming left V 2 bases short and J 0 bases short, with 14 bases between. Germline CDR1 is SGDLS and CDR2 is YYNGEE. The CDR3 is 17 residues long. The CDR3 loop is CASSVEIRITNTGELFF. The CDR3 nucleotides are TGTGCCAGCAGCGTGGAAATTAGGATTACGAACACCGGGGAGCTGTTTTTT.

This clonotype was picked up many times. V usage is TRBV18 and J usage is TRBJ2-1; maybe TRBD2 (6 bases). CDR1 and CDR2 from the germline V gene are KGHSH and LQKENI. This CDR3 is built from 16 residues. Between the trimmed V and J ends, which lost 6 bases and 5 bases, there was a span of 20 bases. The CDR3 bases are TGTGCCAGCTCCTTCGGTCAGGGAGGTTTTCACAATGAGCAGTTCTTC. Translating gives CASSFGQGGFHNEQFF.

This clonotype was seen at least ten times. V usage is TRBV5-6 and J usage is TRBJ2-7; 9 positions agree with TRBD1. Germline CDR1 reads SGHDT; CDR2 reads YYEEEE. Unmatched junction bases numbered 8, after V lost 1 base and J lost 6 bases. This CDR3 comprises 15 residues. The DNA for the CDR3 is TGTGCCAGCAGCTTGAGTGGGACAGGGACATCCGAGCAGTACTTC. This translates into CASSLSGTGTSEQYF.

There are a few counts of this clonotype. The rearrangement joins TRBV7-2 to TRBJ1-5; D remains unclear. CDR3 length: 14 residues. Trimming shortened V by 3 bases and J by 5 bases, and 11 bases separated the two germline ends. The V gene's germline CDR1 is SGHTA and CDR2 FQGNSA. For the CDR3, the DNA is TGTGCCAGCAGCTTCGTTCCGGTGGATCAGCCCCAGCATTTT. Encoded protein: CASSFVPVDQPQHF.

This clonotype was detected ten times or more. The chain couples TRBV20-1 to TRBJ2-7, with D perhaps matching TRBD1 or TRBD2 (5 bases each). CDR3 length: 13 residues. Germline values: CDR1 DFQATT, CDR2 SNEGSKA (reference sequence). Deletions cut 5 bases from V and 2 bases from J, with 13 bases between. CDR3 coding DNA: TGCAGTGCTTTCCGGGACGTAACCTACGAGCAGTACTTC. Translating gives CSAFRDVTYEQYF.

For the CDR3, the DNA is TGTGCCAGCAGTTTAAATGGGAAGCCTAACTATGGCTACACCTTC. Its translation: CASSLNGKPNYGYTF. The chain joins TRBV12-3 or TRBV12-4 to TRBJ1-2; D is unclear. CDR3 length equals 15 residues. V lost 2 bases, J lost 0 bases, and 10 bases lay in between.

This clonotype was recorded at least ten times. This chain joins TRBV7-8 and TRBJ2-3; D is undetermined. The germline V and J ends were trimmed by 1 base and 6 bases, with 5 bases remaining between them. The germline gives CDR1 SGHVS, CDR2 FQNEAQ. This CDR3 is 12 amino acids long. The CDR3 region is CASSLVGDTQYF. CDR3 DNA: TGTGCCAGCAGCTTAGTGGGTGATACGCAGTATTTT.

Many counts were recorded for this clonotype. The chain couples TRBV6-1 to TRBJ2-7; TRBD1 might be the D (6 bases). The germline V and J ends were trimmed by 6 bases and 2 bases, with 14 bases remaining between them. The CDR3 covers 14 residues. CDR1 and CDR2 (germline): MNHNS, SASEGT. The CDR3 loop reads CASSQGSATYEQYF. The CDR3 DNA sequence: TGTGCCAGCAGCCAGGGGTCTGCAACCTACGAGCAGTACTTC.

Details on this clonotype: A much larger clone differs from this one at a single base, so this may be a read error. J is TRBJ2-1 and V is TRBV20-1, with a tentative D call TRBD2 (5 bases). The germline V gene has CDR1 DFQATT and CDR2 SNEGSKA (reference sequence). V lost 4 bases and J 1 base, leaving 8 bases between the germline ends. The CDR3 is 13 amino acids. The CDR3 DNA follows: TGCAGTGCTATGGCGGGTTCCTACAATGAGCAGTTCTTC. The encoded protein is CSAMAGSYNEQFF.

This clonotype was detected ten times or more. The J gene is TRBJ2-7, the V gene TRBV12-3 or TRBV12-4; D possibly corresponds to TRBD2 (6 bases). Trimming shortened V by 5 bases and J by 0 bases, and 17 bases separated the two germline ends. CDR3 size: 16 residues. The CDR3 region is CASSPGEASSSYEQYF. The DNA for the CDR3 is TGTGCCAGCAGTCCGGGGGAAGCGTCTAGCTCCTACGAGCAGTACTTC.

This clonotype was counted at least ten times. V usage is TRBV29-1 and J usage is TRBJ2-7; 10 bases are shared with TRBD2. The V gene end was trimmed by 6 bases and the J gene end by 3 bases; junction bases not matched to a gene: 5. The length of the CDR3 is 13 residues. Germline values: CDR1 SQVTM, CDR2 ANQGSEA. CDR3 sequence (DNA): TGCAGCGTCCTGACTAGCGGGCTCTACGAGCAGTACTTC. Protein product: CSVLTSGLYEQYF.

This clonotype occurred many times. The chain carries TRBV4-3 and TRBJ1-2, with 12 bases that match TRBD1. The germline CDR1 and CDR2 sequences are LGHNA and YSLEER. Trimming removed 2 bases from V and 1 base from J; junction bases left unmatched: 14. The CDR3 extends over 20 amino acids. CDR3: CASSQIPRSGTGGFNYGYTF. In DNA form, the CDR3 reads TGCGCCAGCAGCCAAATCCCGCGCTCCGGGACAGGGGGCTTTAACTATGGCTACACCTTC.

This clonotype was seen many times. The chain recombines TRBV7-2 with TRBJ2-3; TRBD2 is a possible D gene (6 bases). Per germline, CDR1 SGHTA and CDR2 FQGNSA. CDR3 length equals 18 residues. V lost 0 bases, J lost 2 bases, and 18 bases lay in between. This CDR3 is CASSLATRRDHITDTQYF. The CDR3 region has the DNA TGTGCCAGCAGCTTAGCCACGAGGCGGGATCATATCACAGATACGCAGTATTTT.

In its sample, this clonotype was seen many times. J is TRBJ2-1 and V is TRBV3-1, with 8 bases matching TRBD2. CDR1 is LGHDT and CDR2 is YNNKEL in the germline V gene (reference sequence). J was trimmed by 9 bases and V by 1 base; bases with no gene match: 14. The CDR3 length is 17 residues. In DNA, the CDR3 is TGTGCCAGCAGCCAAGGGGTGCGGGAGGCGGCACACGGTGAGCAGTTCTTC. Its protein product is CASSQGVREAAHGEQFF.

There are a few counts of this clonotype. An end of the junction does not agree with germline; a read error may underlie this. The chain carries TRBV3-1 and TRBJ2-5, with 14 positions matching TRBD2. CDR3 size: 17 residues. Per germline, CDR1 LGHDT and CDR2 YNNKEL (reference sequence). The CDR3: CATSHLGLAGAKETQYF. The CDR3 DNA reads TGTGCCACCAGCCACTTGGGACTAGCGGGGGCCAAAGAGACCCAGTACTTC.

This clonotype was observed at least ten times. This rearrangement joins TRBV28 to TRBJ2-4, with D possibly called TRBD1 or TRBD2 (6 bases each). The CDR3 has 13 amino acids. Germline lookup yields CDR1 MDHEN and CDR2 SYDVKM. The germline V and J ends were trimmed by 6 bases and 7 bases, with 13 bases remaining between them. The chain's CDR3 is CASSNGGRNIQYF. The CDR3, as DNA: TGTGCCAGCAGCAATGGGGGGCGCAACATTCAGTACTTC.

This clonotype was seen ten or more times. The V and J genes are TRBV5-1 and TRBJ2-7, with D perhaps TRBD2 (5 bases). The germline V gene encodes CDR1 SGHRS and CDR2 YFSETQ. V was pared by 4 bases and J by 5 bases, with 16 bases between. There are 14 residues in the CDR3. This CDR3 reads CASSNYPRGNEQYF. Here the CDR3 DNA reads TGCGCCAGCAGCAACTACCCGCGAGGGAACGAGCAGTACTTC.

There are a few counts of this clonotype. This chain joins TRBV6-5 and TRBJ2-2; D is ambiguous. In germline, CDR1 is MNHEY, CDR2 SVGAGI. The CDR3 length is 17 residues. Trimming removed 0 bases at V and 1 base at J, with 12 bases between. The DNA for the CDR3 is TGTGCCAGCAGTTACTCCCGCAGACGAGGGAACACCGGGGAGCTGTTTTTT. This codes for CASSYSRRRGNTGELFF.

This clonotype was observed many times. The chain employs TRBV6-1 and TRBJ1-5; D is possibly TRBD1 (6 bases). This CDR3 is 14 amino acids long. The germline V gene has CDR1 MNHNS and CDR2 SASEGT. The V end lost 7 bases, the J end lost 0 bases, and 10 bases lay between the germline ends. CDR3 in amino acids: CASKRGDSNQPQHF. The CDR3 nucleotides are TGTGCCAGCAAGAGGGGGGATAGCAATCAGCCCCAGCATTTT.

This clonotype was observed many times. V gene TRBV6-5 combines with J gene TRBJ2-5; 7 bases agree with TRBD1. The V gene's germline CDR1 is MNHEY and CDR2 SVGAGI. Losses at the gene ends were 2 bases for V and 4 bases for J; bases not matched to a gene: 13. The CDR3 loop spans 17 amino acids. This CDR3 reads CASSYEKRQGEGETQYF. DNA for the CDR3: TGTGCCAGCAGTTACGAGAAGAGACAGGGTGAGGGAGAGACCCAGTACTTC.

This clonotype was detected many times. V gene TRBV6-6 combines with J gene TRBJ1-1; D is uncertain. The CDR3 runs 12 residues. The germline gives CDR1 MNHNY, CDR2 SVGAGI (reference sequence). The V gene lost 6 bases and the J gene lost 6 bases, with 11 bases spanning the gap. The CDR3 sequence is CASRSPMAEAFF. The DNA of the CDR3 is TGTGCCAGCAGGTCCCCCATGGCTGAAGCTTTCTTT.

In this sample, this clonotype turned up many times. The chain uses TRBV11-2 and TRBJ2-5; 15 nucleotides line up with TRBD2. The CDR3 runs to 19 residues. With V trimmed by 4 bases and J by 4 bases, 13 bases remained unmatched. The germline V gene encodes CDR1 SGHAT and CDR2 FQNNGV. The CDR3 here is CASSSRTSGGASYRETQYF. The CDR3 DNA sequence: TGTGCCAGCAGCTCGCGGACTAGCGGGGGGGCTTCTTATCGAGAGACCCAGTACTTC.

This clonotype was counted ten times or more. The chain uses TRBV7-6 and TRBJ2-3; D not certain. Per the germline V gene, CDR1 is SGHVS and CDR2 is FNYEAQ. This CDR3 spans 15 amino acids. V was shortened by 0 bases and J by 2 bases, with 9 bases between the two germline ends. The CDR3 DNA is TGTGCCAGCAGCTTAGCTCGTCCCTACACAGATACGCAGTATTTT. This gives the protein CASSLARPYTDTQYF.

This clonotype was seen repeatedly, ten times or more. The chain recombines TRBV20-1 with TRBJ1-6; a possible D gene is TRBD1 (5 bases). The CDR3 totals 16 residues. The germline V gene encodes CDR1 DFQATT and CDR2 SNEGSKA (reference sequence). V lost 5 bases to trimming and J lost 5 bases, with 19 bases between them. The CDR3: CSASDRRGVHNSPLHF. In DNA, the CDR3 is TGCAGTGCTTCGGATCGTCGAGGGGTACATAATTCACCCCTCCACTTT.